This T cell receptor beta chain was sequenced for a study of cytomegalovirus exposure and HLA in healthy donors. Study-wide context: The 100 million to 140 million unique TCR beta sequences, from around 200 million T cells, were found by an earlier analysis. Tens of millions of unique TCRs, all from HLA-typed donors, were included in an early release of the data. Findings and caveats of the study: Only CMV serostatus was available as immune exposure information. For presence/absence analyses, sequencing depth was assumed to be roughly uniform across donors.

The CDR3 is 13 amino acids. Looked up from germline, CDR1 is MNHEY and CDR2 is SVGAGI. V was pared by 5 bases and J by 5 bases, with 12 bases between. The PCR employed 60 Vbeta primers together with 13 Jbeta primers. Method: immunoSEQ multiplex PCR; TCRdb's copy keeps in-frame clones and lacks some. The table lists 170,000 or so clones, roughly four fifths of them singletons. This clone was seen only a few times. The antigen remains unidentified. The TCR sequence derives from a girl under 18 in good health and CMV-seropositive. The chain is built from TRBV6-5 and TRBJ1-1, with D possibly being TRBD1 (5 bases). The sequenced material came from PBMCs. Here the CDR3 DNA reads TGTGCCAGCAGTACGACGGGGGAGACTGAAGCTTTCTTT. Its protein product is CASSTTGETEAFF.